A single sample is the source of the 14 T cell receptor beta chains below, sequenced in a study of cytomegalovirus exposure and HLA in healthy donors. The PCR contained 60 Vbeta and 13 Jbeta primers. Produced via immunoSEQ multiplex PCR; TCRdb's table is partial and in-frame only. The table records fewer than 180,000 clones, about 76% of them present only once. What was sequenced was PBMCs. All receptors come from a human donor in good health.

The rearrangement links TRBV7-8 to TRBJ2-7; 7 nucleotides align to TRBD1. The V and J ends lost 2 bases and 4 bases, in that order; junction bases with no gene match: 8. The CDR3 runs to 15 residues. From germline, CDR1 is SGHVS and CDR2 FQNEAQ. CDR3 protein: CASSLSGGEQYEQYF. The CDR3 DNA reads as TGTGCCAGCAGCTTATCAGGGGGAGAGCAATACGAGCAGTACTTC. The full variable domain, rest sourced from reference TRBV7-8 and TRBJ2-7, is GAGVSQSPRYKVAKRGQDVALRCDPISGHVSLFWYQQALGQGPEFLTYFQNEAQLDKSGLPSDRFFAERPEGSVSTLKIQRTQQEDSAVYLCASSLSGGEQYEQYFGPGTRLTVT.

This chain's CDR3 is CASSLEAGYTYEQYF. CDR3 nucleotides: TGTGCCAGCAGCTTAGAGGCAGGTTATACCTACGAGCAGTACTTC. This chain joins TRBV7-8 and TRBJ2-7; D gene unclear. CDR3 length equals 15 residues. The germline V gene encodes CDR1 SGHVS and CDR2 FQNEAQ. V lost 1 base to trimming and J lost 2 bases, with 12 bases between them.

The chain uses TRBV27 and TRBJ2-3; D gene uncertain. Germline V gene sequence: CDR1 MNHEY, CDR2 SMNVEV (reference sequence). The CDR3 consists of 12 residues. V shed 3 bases and J shed 2 bases, with 3 bases lying between them. CDR3 loop: CASSFNTDTQYF. In nucleotides, the CDR3 is TGTGCCAGCAGTTTTAACACAGATACGCAGTATTTT.

V gene TRBV2 combines with J gene TRBJ2-5; TRBD1 aligns across 9 bases. Germline CDR1 reads SNHLY; CDR2 reads FYNNEI. The CDR3 is made up of 13 amino acids. The V segment lost 4 bases and the J segment 7 bases; nucleotides outside the gene matches: 4. CDR3 in amino acids: CASSGDREGTQYF. The CDR3 DNA follows: TGTGCCAGCAGTGGGGACAGGGAGGGGACCCAGTACTTC.

The chain is built from TRBV9 and TRBJ1-1; possibly TRBD1 for D (5 bases). This CDR3 is 14 amino acids long. V dropped 4 bases and J dropped 4 bases, with 14 bases sitting between them. Germline CDR1 SGDLS, CDR2 YYNGEE. This chain's CDR3 is CASSPRGGSTEAFF. As DNA, the CDR3 is TGTGCCAGCAGCCCCCGGGGGGGGAGCACTGAAGCTTTCTTT.

This chain links TRBV7-9 with TRBJ2-1; 10 bases are a match to TRBD2. V lost 3 bases and J lost 8; bases outside the gene matches: 4. The CDR3 runs 14 residues. CDR1 SEHNR and CDR2 FQNEAQ come from the germline V gene (reference sequence). This CDR3 is CASSFSGRKDEQFF. The CDR3 DNA reads TGTGCCAGCAGCTTTAGCGGGAGGAAGGATGAGCAGTTCTTC. Together with reference TRBV7-9 and TRBJ2-1, the CDR3 gives the full variable domain: DTGVSQNPRHKITKRGQNVTFRCDPISEHNRLYWYRQTLGQGPEFLTYFQNEAQLEKSRLLSDRFSAERPKGSFSTLEIQRTEQGDSAMYLCASSFSGRKDEQFFGPGTRLTVL.

The chain carries TRBV28 and TRBJ2-7; TRBD2 is a possible D gene (6 bases). The CDR3 covers 14 residues. Germline V gene data show CDR1 as MDHEN and CDR2 as SYDVKM. The V and J ends lost 2 bases and 0 bases respectively, with 8 bases between them. The CDR3 reads CASSLEGLSYEQYF. CDR3 DNA: TGTGCCAGCAGTTTAGAGGGACTCTCCTACGAGCAGTACTTC.

The V call is TRBV4-1, the J call TRBJ1-3; D uncertain. The CDR3 sequence is 14 residues long. The germline V gene has CDR1 MGHRA and CDR2 YSYEKL. V was cut by 3 bases and J by 2 bases, with 8 bases left in between. DNA of the CDR3: TGCGCCAGCAGCCACGGGAATCCTGGAAACACCATATATTTT. As protein: CASSHGNPGNTIYF.

V gene TRBV28 combines with J gene TRBJ2-1, with D tentatively TRBD2 (6 bases). Germline CDR1 reads MDHEN; CDR2 reads SYDVKM. V was trimmed by 3 bases and J by 2 bases, leaving 8 bases between them. The CDR3 contains 14 residues. The CDR3 DNA follows: TGTGCCAGCAGTTTCCAGCGGGCCTACAATGAGCAGTTCTTC. Protein product: CASSFQRAYNEQFF.

This clone was seen a handful of times. V usage is TRBV30 and J usage is TRBJ1-1; 9 nucleotides agree with TRBD1. The CDR3 consists of 15 residues. Germline lookup yields CDR1 GTSNPN and CDR2 SVGIG (reference sequence). V dropped 1 base and J dropped 4; count of bases not matched to a gene: 7. The CDR3: CAWSAGQGIFTEAFF. The CDR3 DNA reads as TGTGCCTGGAGTGCGGGACAGGGAATATTCACTGAAGCTTTCTTT.

In this sample, this clone turned up once. The V and J genes are TRBV27 and TRBJ2-7; TRBD1 matches 7 bases. The V gene's germline CDR1 is MNHEY and CDR2 SMNVEV (reference sequence). The V segment lost 2 bases and the J segment 5 bases; nucleotides outside the gene matches: 3. The CDR3 extends over 13 amino acids. CDR3 residues: CASSLTTGNEQYF. The CDR3 bases are TGTGCCAGCAGTTTAACGACAGGGAACGAGCAGTACTTC.

The chain is built from TRBV29-1 and TRBJ2-1, with 10 bases lining up with TRBD2. This CDR3 has 13 amino acids. CDR1 and CDR2 from the germline V gene are SQVTM and ANQGSEA. Trimming at V came to 4 bases and at J to 8 bases, leaving 5 bases not matched to a gene. CDR3 loop: CSVVSGGADEQFF. The CDR3 bases are TGCAGCGTTGTCAGCGGGGGGGCCGATGAGCAGTTCTTC.

J is TRBJ1-1 and V is TRBV10-3; D perhaps matches TRBD1 (6 bases). V was shortened by 10 bases and J by 2 bases, with 20 bases between the two germline ends. The CDR3 has 15 residues. CDR1 ENHRY and CDR2 SYGVKD come from the germline V gene. The CDR3 DNA follows: TGTGCCAGCCAACCGGGACATCGGACAAACACTGAAGCTTTCTTT. Its protein product is CASQPGHRTNTEAFF.

This chain connects TRBV7-8 to TRBJ1-1, with 8 bases aligning to TRBD1. The germline V gene encodes CDR1 SGHVS and CDR2 FQNEAQ. The J segment lost 3 bases and the V segment lost 11 bases, leaving 8 bases of the junction unmatched. The CDR3 spans 13 residues. CDR3 loop: CAGSRGRDTEAFF. The CDR3 DNA follows: TGTGCCGGGAGCAGGGGGCGCGACACTGAAGCTTTCTTT.